This T cell receptor beta chain originates from a study of spatial heterogeneity in lung cancer. Study-level background: Within tumor regions, the number of TCR transcripts tracked closely with a T cell module score obtained from matched bulk RNA-seq.

The study's findings and limits: It was found that expanded intratumoral alpha and beta TCR counts tracked tumor mutation counts.

Each TCR cDNA molecule bore a unique molecular identifier. TCRdb ran MiXCR on the 5' RACE reads and lists one entry per CDR3 protein. The data hold approximately 20,000 distinct CDR3 sequences, with more than 2.5% observed a single time. Noted time point: sample taken at primary tumor resection. Researchers sequenced whole RNA taken from tumor, nontumor lung or frozen PBMC without sorting. The germline V gene has CDR1 LNHNV and CDR2 YYDKDF (reference sequence). CDR3 length: 13 amino acids. J was trimmed by 1 base and V by 10 bases; bases with no gene match: 5. At least ten counts were recorded for this clonotype. Its cognate antigen is unknown.

The material sequenced was lung tumor tissue, taken at surgery. This TCR was sampled from a male donor with early-stage non-small cell lung cancer. The rearrangement links TRBV15 to TRBJ1-1; TRBD1 matches 8 bases. DNA for the CDR3: TGTGCCAGCAACAGGGGGACGAACACTGAAGCTTTCTTT. Translation: CASNRGTNTEAFF.